The 20 T cell receptor beta chains listed next were all sequenced from one sample in a study of monozygotic twins with cystic fibrosis. Sequencing used immunoSEQ multiplex PCR; TCRdb keeps in-frame clones, though not all of them. Of about 26,000 clones listed, 96% were seen once; the top ten hold roughly 2.5%. Sequenced material: blood. All receptors derive from a girl aged 2 to 9 with cystic fibrosis.

The chain is built from TRBV5-6 and TRBJ2-3, with D possibly TRBD2 on 6 matching bases. The CDR3 covers 16 residues. Germline CDR1 SGHDT, CDR2 YYEEEE. V lost 1 base, J lost 6 bases, and 18 bases lay in between. CDR3 in DNA: TGTGCCAGCAGCTTGACGTGGGACTCGGCGGGGGATACGCAGTATTTT. It is translated as CASSLTWDSAGDTQYF.

The rearrangement joins TRBV7-2 to TRBJ2-4, with D unclear. The germline V and J ends were trimmed by 7 bases and 8 bases, with 18 bases remaining between them. Germline loops: CDR1 SGHTA, CDR2 FQGNSA. This CDR3 contains 14 residues. The CDR3 here is CASTITSAKDIQYF. CDR3 nucleotide sequence: TGTGCCAGCACCATTACCAGCGCCAAGGACATTCAGTACTTC.

The chain links TRBV5-4 to TRBJ2-3; D is possibly TRBD2 (5 bases). The germline V and J ends were trimmed by 3 bases and 2 bases, with 13 bases remaining between them. From germline, CDR1 is SGHNT and CDR2 YYREEE (reference sequence). This CDR3 has 15 amino acids. DNA for the CDR3: TGTGCCAGCAGCTGGGCGGGCCTTAACACAGATACGCAGTATTTT. Its protein product is CASSWAGLNTDTQYF.

The gene calls are TRBV12-5 and TRBJ2-1, with 13 bases fitting TRBD2. This CDR3 comprises 20 residues. After removal of 0 bases from V and 1 base from J, the junction contained 9 bases not matched to a gene. From germline, CDR1 is LGHNT and CDR2 FRNRAP. CDR3 coding DNA: TGTGCTAGTGGTTTGGTACTTTCGGGACTAGCGGGGCGATCCTACAATGAGCAGTTCTTC. This translates into CASGLVLSGLAGRSYNEQFF.

This clone has a handful of counts. V gene TRBV4-2 combines with J gene TRBJ1-5; D is ambiguous. Trimming pared 5 bases from V and 7 bases from J, leaving 21 bases between. Germline loops: CDR1 LGHNA, CDR2 YNFKEQ. CDR3 size: 16 residues. CDR3 DNA sequence: TGTGCCAGCAGCTCCCTTCGAGACGGAGCGGGGCAGCCCCAGCATTTT. Residues: CASSSLRDGAGQPQHF.

The gene calls are TRBV7-3 and TRBJ2-1; D might be TRBD1 (6 bases). V lost 4 bases to trimming and J lost 6 bases, with 7 bases between them. This CDR3 region has 12 residues. Germline V gene sequence: CDR1 SGHTA, CDR2 FQGTGA. CDR3 sequence: CASSSTGNEQFF. CDR3 nucleotides: TGTGCCAGCAGCTCGACAGGCAATGAGCAGTTCTTC.

The V gene is TRBV7-9, the J gene TRBJ2-1, with TRBD2 identical over 9 bases. CDR3 length: 14 residues. The V segment lost 3 bases and the J segment 9 bases; nucleotides outside the gene matches: 6. Germline V gene data show CDR1 as SEHNR and CDR2 as FQNEAQ (reference sequence). CDR3 loop: CASSLVLAGSEQFF. The CDR3 region has the DNA TGTGCCAGCAGCTTGGTTCTAGCGGGAAGTGAGCAGTTCTTC.

Only one count was recorded for this clone. The J gene is TRBJ2-1, the V gene TRBV2; the match to TRBD2 covers 10 bases. With V trimmed by 7 bases and J by 3 bases, 3 bases remained unmatched. Per the germline V gene, CDR1 is SNHLY and CDR2 is FYNNEI. This CDR3 has 14 residues. The CDR3 region is CASKGTSVYNEQFF. The CDR3 nucleotides are TGTGCCAGCAAAGGGACTAGCGTCTACAATGAGCAGTTCTTC.

The rearrangement links TRBV6-1 to TRBJ1-1; no reliable D call. CDR3 length: 12 residues. CDR1 and CDR2 from the germline V gene are MNHNS and SASEGT. V was shortened by 8 bases and J by 0 bases, with 7 bases between the two germline ends. The CDR3 nucleotides are TGTGCCAGCCAACAGTTGAACACTGAAGCTTTCTTT. Protein product: CASQQLNTEAFF.

This chain connects TRBV27 to TRBJ1-2; 7 bases match TRBD1. The CDR3 is made up of 13 amino acids. Trimming took 5 bases from V and 4 from J; bases not matched to a gene: 4. The germline V gene encodes CDR1 MNHEY and CDR2 SMNVEV (reference sequence). CDR3 sequence: CASSRQGFYGYTF. CDR3 bases: TGTGCCAGCAGTCGACAGGGTTTCTATGGCTACACCTTC.

V usage is TRBV9 and J usage is TRBJ2-3; D perhaps matches TRBD1 (6 bases). CDR3 length equals 15 residues. CDR1 is SGDLS and CDR2 is YYNGEE in the germline V gene. Between the trimmed V and J ends, which lost 10 bases and 1 base, there was a span of 19 bases. The CDR3 loop reads CALASRGDRTDTQYF. The CDR3 region has the DNA TGTGCCCTCGCCTCCAGGGGAGATCGCACAGATACGCAGTATTTT.

The V call is TRBV29-1, the J call TRBJ2-1; D not certain. CDR1 and CDR2 (germline): SQVTM, ANQGSEA. This CDR3 contains 10 residues. Trimming stripped 4 bases from V and 6 bases from J, with 4 bases between. The CDR3: CSVATNEQFF. CDR3 coding DNA: TGCAGCGTTGCGACCAATGAGCAGTTCTTC.

The chain has TRBV6-5 and TRBJ2-4, with a tentative D call TRBD2 (6 bases). Germline values: CDR1 MNHEY, CDR2 SVGAGI. The V end was cut by 2 bases, the J end by 8 bases, with 10 bases between. This CDR3 is 13 amino acids long. In DNA, the CDR3 is TGTGCCAGCAGTTACGACGGGAGAGACATTCAGTACTTC. Translated, it gives CASSYDGRDIQYF.

As DNA, the CDR3 is TGTGCCAGCAGCTTGGGTGGCGGGAGGCCCCAAGAGACCCAGTACTTC. Amino acid sequence: CASSLGGGRPQETQYF. This chain links TRBV5-4 with TRBJ2-5, with 8 bases aligning to TRBD2. V trimming: 0 bases; J trimming: 1 base; junction bases outside the gene matches: 5. The germline V gene has CDR1 SGHNT and CDR2 YYREEE (reference sequence). This CDR3 has 16 amino acids.

This sequence joins TRBV5-1 and TRBJ2-5; the match to TRBD2 covers 7 bases. The CDR3 consists of 14 residues. The germline V gene has CDR1 SGHRS and CDR2 YFSETQ. Trimming at V came to 3 bases and at J to 2 bases, leaving 4 bases not matched to a gene. CDR3 sequence (DNA): TGCGCCAGCAGCTCTATGGGGGGGCAAGAGACCCAGTACTTC. Residues: CASSSMGGQETQYF.

J is TRBJ2-7 and V is TRBV5-6, with 9 nucleotides matching TRBD2. V lost 0 bases to trimming and J lost 9 bases; unmatched junction nucleotides: 7. The CDR3 totals 14 residues. Germline loops: CDR1 SGHDT, CDR2 YYEEEE. CDR3 in DNA: TGTGCCAGCAGCTTGGAGGGACTAGCTTCTGGGCAGTACTTC. This sequence encodes CASSLEGLASGQYF. Combining the CDR3 with reference TRBV5-6 and TRBJ2-7 gives the whole variable domain DAGVTQSPTHLIKTRGQQVTLRCSPKSGHDTVSWYQQALGQGPQFIFQYYEEEERQRGNFPDRFSGHQFPNYSSELNVNALLLGDSALYLCASSLEGLASGQYFGPGTRLTVT.

The rearrangement links TRBV18 to TRBJ2-7; D is ambiguous. Trimming stripped 6 bases from V and 2 bases from J, with 8 bases between. This CDR3 comprises 12 residues. From germline, CDR1 is KGHSH and CDR2 LQKENI. The CDR3 spells CASSLKTYEQYF. The CDR3 DNA sequence: TGTGCCAGCTCCCTCAAGACCTACGAGCAGTACTTC.

In this sample, this clone turned up a few times. The chain couples TRBV6-1 to TRBJ2-7; D may be TRBD1 (6 bases). V was pared by 2 bases and J by 5 bases, with 13 bases between. The CDR3 runs to 14 residues. CDR1 and CDR2 from the germline V gene are MNHNS and SASEGT. CDR3 nucleotides: TGTGCCAGCAGTGAAATCTCAGGGGTCGACGAGCAGTACTTC. Translated, it gives CASSEISGVDEQYF.

The V gene is TRBV6-1, the J gene TRBJ1-5; D unclear. CDR3 length: 13 amino acids. The V gene lost 0 bases and the J gene lost 7 bases, with 7 bases spanning the gap. The germline V gene has CDR1 MNHNS and CDR2 SASEGT. The CDR3 loop reads CASSEASFQPQHF. The CDR3 region has the DNA TGTGCCAGCAGTGAAGCTTCTTTCCAGCCCCAGCATTTT.

This clone appeared a single time. The J gene is TRBJ2-1, the V gene TRBV30; 8 nucleotides line up with TRBD2. Germline V CDR1 and CDR2: GTSNPN, SVGIG (reference sequence). The CDR3 contains 15 residues. V gave up 4 bases and J gave up 3 bases; unmatched junction bases: 8. The CDR3, as DNA: TGTGCCTGGAAAGCCTGGCTAGCGGGCTACAATGAGCAGTTCTTC. Translation gives CAWKAWLAGYNEQFF.